These 13 T cell receptor beta chains were all obtained from the same sample, sequenced in a study of blood T cell repertoires in COVID-19. Assay used: immunoSEQ multiplex PCR; TCRdb lists only in-frame clones, some missing. The table includes about 210,000 clones, 80% to 90% detected once. The sample was peripheral blood. The receptors originated from a woman aged 80 or over with acute or convalescent COVID-19.

This clone appeared once. The V and J genes are TRBV15 and TRBJ2-7; 7 bases are a match to TRBD1. Germline CDR1 and CDR2: LNHNV and YYDKDF (reference sequence). V lost 5 bases and J lost 3; bases outside the gene matches: 7. The CDR3 contains 14 residues. CDR3 nucleotides: TGTGCCACCAGCTCCCGGACAGGTAACTACGAGCAGTACTTC. It yields the protein CATSSRTGNYEQYF.

The V call is TRBV7-9, the J call TRBJ1-5; 10 bases match TRBD1. From germline, CDR1 is SEHNR and CDR2 FQNEAQ (reference sequence). J lost 7 bases, V lost 4 bases, and 16 bases had no gene match. The CDR3 contains 18 residues. CDR3 nucleotides: TGTGCCAGCAGCTCCCCGAGGGGCGGGACAGGGGACTCACAGCCCCAGCATTTT. Amino acids: CASSSPRGGTGDSQPQHF.

V usage is TRBV11-2 and J usage is TRBJ1-1, with D hard to call. The ends were cut back, 3 bases at V and 4 bases at J, with 12 bases in the middle. This CDR3 has 14 amino acids. The V gene's germline CDR1 is SGHAT and CDR2 FQNNGV. The CDR3 reads CASSFLSGGTEAFF. The DNA of the CDR3 is TGTGCCAGCAGCTTTTTGTCCGGAGGCACTGAAGCTTTCTTT.

This clone was seen a few times. This CDR3 is CASSATRSLEQFF. CDR3 DNA sequence: TGTGCCAGCAGCGCTACACGGAGTCTTGAGCAGTTCTTC. V usage is TRBV7-2 and J usage is TRBJ2-1; no firm D call. Germline loops: CDR1 SGHTA, CDR2 FQGNSA. The CDR3 sequence is 13 residues long. The V gene lost 5 bases and the J gene lost 9 bases, with 14 bases spanning the gap. Looking up the rest from reference TRBV7-2 and TRBJ2-1 gives the full variable domain: GAGVSQSPSNKVTEKGKDVELRCDPISGHTALYWYRQSLGQGLEFLIYFQGNSAPDKSGLPSDRFSAERTGGSVSTLTIQRTQQEDSAVYLCASSATRSLEQFFGPGTRLTVL.

Only one count was recorded for this clone. This chain connects TRBV4-3 to TRBJ2-1; perhaps TRBD2 as D (6 bases). V was pared by 5 bases and J by 5 bases, with 13 bases between. Germline V gene data show CDR1 as LGHNA and CDR2 as YSLEER. CDR3 length equals 14 residues. The CDR3 spells CASSNRDFHNEQFF. DNA for the CDR3: TGCGCCAGCAGCAACCGGGACTTTCACAATGAGCAGTTCTTC.

This chain uses TRBV18 with TRBJ1-5; 8 bases match TRBD1. The junction had 9 bases not matched to a gene; V was cut back by 6 bases and J by 5 bases. The CDR3 totals 15 residues. From germline, CDR1 is KGHSH and CDR2 LQKENI. CDR3 nucleotides: TGTGCCAGCTCGGGTAGTGGACAGGGCTATCAGCCCCAGCATTTT. As protein: CASSGSGQGYQPQHF.

The V gene is TRBV7-9, the J gene TRBJ1-4, with D tentatively TRBD1 (5 bases). V lost 5 bases and J lost 10, with 8 bases in between. Germline CDR1 reads SEHNR; CDR2 reads FQNEAQ (reference sequence). The CDR3 has 11 amino acids. The CDR3 here is CASSLGGKLFF. CDR3 DNA: TGTGCCAGCAGCCTGGGGGGAAAACTGTTTTTT.

This clone was observed once. V and J are TRBV5-1 and TRBJ2-3; the D gene is possibly TRBD2 (5 bases). V lost 1 base and J 2 bases, leaving 8 bases between the germline ends. Germline V gene lookup returns CDR1 SGHRS and CDR2 YFSETQ. The length of the CDR3 is 14 residues. The CDR3 region is CASSLWRITDTQYF. The CDR3, as DNA: TGCGCCAGCAGCTTGTGGAGGATCACAGATACGCAGTATTTT.

The J gene is TRBJ2-1, the V gene TRBV4-1; 8 bases map to TRBD2. The ends lost 3 bases at V and 3 bases at J; junction bases unmatched: 4. The CDR3 consists of 15 residues. The germline V gene encodes CDR1 MGHRA and CDR2 YSYEKL. As DNA, the CDR3 is TGCGCCAGCAGCCACCCGGGACTAGTCTACAATGAGCAGTTCTTC. This gives the protein CASSHPGLVYNEQFF.

The genes are TRBV7-9 and TRBJ2-2, with D unclear. CDR1 and CDR2 (germline): SEHNR, FQNEAQ (reference sequence). The length of the CDR3 is 12 residues. V lost 5 bases to trimming and J lost 6 bases, with 7 bases between them. CDR3 sequence: CASSLSSGELFF. In DNA form, the CDR3 reads TGTGCCAGCAGCCTGAGCTCCGGGGAGCTGTTTTTT.

J is TRBJ1-2 and V is TRBV19, with 8 bases fitting TRBD1. From germline, CDR1 is LNHDA and CDR2 SQIVND (reference sequence). V gave up 2 bases and J gave up 8 bases; unmatched junction bases: 7. The length of the CDR3 is 14 residues. Written as DNA, the CDR3 is TGTGCCAGTAGTATACGGACAGGGAATCGGGGCTACACCTTC. It encodes CASSIRTGNRGYTF.

This clone has just one count. The chain combines TRBV10-3 with TRBJ2-3, with 7 bases that match TRBD1. Germline trimming cut 3 bases from V and 4 bases from J; bases unmatched to any gene: 13. The CDR3 consists of 17 residues. Per the germline V gene, CDR1 is ENHRY and CDR2 is SYGVKD. CDR3 in amino acids: CAISDSPGQIKADTQYF. CDR3 coding DNA: TGTGCCATCAGTGATAGTCCGGGACAGATAAAGGCAGATACGCAGTATTTT.

This clone was counted a single time. The rearrangement joins TRBV11-3 to TRBJ2-7; TRBD2 might be the D (5 bases). CDR1 is SGHNT, CDR2 YENEEA, per germline. V dropped 2 bases and J dropped 4 bases, with 15 bases sitting between them. The CDR3 length is 15 residues. The CDR3 spells CASSLFGGRGYEQYF. The DNA of the CDR3 is TGTGCCAGCAGCTTATTTGGTGGGAGAGGTTACGAGCAGTACTTC.